This entry features one T cell receptor beta chain sequence. Its target is unknown. These data originate in a study of shared clonotypes between healthy human individuals. General study findings and limits: Estimated clonotype richness was generally higher in naive than memory subsets.

Profiling relied on immunoSEQ multiplex PCR, and the TCRdb table lists in-frame clones only, not all of them. The sample lists over 95,000 clones, about two thirds occurring once. Material: memory CD8+ T cells sorted from blood. The subset denotes: CD45RO+ cells pooled with CCR7-negative TemRA cells. The receptor's source is a young woman in good health.

As DNA, the CDR3 is TGCGCCAGCAGCCAAGAAACAGGTTTTTATGGCTACACCTTC. This translates into CASSQETGFYGYTF. The chain combines TRBV4-1 with TRBJ1-2, with D possibly TRBD1 on 5 matching bases. V was cut by 0 bases and J by 5 bases, with 10 bases left in between. Germline-derived CDR1 and CDR2 are MGHRA and YSYEKL. The CDR3 consists of 14 residues.